This TCR beta chain was recovered during a study of shared clonotypes between healthy human individuals. TCRdb keeps only in-frame clones here, not all; method: immunoSEQ multiplex PCR. This table holds roughly 2 million clones, 95% found once. Looked up from germline, CDR1 is MNHEY and CDR2 is SMNVEV (reference sequence). The ends were cut back, 3 bases at V and 10 bases at J, with 13 bases in the middle. The CDR3 has 13 residues. This clonotype originated in a man aged 18 to 30 in good health. The sample consisted of naive CD4+ T cells sorted from blood. Subset described: CD45RA+ positively selected. V gene TRBV27 combines with J gene TRBJ2-1, with D perhaps matching TRBD2 (6 bases). CDR3 loop: CASSFRTGGEQFF. As DNA, the CDR3 is TGTGCCAGCAGTTTCCGTACCGGGGGAGAGCAGTTCTTC.